In its sample, the clone carrying this T cell receptor (beta chain) was seen many times. The antigen remains unidentified. V lost 10 bases and J 5 bases, leaving 20 bases between the germline ends. Germline V gene sequence: CDR1 KGHDR, CDR2 SFDVKD. There are 14 residues in the CDR3. TCRdb re-analysed the multiplex PCR reads in MiXCR, keeping a single row per CDR3 protein. Here the sample spans 200,000 to 250,000 distinct CDR3 sequences, about 34% being singletons. The lymph nodes were axillary draining lymph nodes from breast cancer patients. These data belong to a study of breast tumors, draining lymph nodes, adjacent tissues. Study outcomes and limitations: Tumors had less TCR diversity than lymph nodes, more than nontumor tissue. Most tumor T cells seemingly derive from lymph node, then expand in tumor.

The TCR was taken from a female donor with breast cancer. Some clones in this sample may be carry-over from other donors' samples. Source material: axillary lymph node tissue. V gene TRBV24-1 combines with J gene TRBJ2-7; possibly TRBD1 or TRBD2 for D (5 bases each). The CDR3: CATAPGTEGNEQYF. Written as DNA, the CDR3 is TGTGCCACGGCTCCCGGGACCGAGGGAAACGAGCAGTACTTC.